This TCR beta chain is from a study of blood T cells in healthy people across ages. This clonotype was seen a few times. Its antigen is not known. A much larger clone is a single base away; this may be a read error. Study outcomes and limitations: For the donors, CMV status was unknown and possibly confounded expanded clonotype changes. Without sorted subsets, naive and antigen-experienced compartments could not be conclusively compared.

The donors, aged 6 to 90, were healthy Caucasians from Russia. Researchers isolated at least 7 million PBMCs per sample. Primers used in a second PCR of roughly 7 to 12 cycles were a sample-barcoded 5' primer and a J-beta primer mix. A single record per CDR3 protein comes from TCRdb applying MiXCR to the 5' RACE reads. The top ten clones hold 7.7% of a sample with about 1,800,000 distinct CDR3 sequences, roughly 27% of them seen once. The sample taken for sequencing was blood. The TCR originated in a woman aged 25 to 39 in good health.

Written as DNA, the CDR3 is TGTGCCAGCAGCCCCGGGGCAGGGAGGGACAATGAGCAGTTCTTC. It specifies CASSPGAGRDNEQFF. This chain uses TRBV3-1 with TRBJ2-1, with 7 bases that match TRBD2. The CDR3 runs to 15 residues. Trimming cost V 4 bases and J 5 bases; bases outside gene matches: 8. The V gene's germline CDR1 is LGHDT and CDR2 YNNKEL (reference sequence).